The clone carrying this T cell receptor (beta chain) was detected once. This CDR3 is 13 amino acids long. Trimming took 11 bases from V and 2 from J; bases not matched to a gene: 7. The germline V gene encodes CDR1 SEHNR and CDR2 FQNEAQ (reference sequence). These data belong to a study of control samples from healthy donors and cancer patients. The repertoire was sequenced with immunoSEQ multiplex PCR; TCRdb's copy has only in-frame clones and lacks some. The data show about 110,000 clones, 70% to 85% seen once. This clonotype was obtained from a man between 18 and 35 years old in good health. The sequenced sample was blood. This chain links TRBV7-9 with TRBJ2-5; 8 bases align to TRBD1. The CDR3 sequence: CADRDRQQETQYF. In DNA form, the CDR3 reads TGTGCCGACCGGGACAGGCAACAAGAGACCCAGTACTTC.